The entry below gives a single T cell receptor (beta chain) sequence along with its context. This entry comes from a study of blood T cell repertoires in COVID-19. The overall study: Both acute and convalescent COVID-19 samples were obtained from the United States, Italy and Spain. T cells, B-cell-depleted T cells, or PBMCs provided the cDNA or gDNA that served as material.

This CDR3 has 14 amino acids. The junction had 2 bases not matched to a gene; V was cut back by 1 base and J by 4 bases. Germline CDR1 and CDR2: MGHRA and YSYEKL. Authors' processing steps: For nucleated cells, counts were estimated from reference gene primer amplification. Clones were sequenced by immunoSEQ multiplex PCR, and TCRdb holds only the in-frame ones, with some missing. That table supplies the V and J calls and clone size; D and trimming were determined from the DNA. This table holds tens of thousands of clones, around nine tenths found once. The rearrangement links TRBV4-1 to TRBJ2-3; 7 positions match TRBD1. The sequence derives from a man aged 45 to 65 with acute or convalescent COVID-19. What was sequenced was peripheral blood. CDR3 sequence (DNA): TGCGCCAGCAGCCAAGGACAGGGTCCAGATACGCAGTATTTT. Translated: CASSQGQGPDTQYF.